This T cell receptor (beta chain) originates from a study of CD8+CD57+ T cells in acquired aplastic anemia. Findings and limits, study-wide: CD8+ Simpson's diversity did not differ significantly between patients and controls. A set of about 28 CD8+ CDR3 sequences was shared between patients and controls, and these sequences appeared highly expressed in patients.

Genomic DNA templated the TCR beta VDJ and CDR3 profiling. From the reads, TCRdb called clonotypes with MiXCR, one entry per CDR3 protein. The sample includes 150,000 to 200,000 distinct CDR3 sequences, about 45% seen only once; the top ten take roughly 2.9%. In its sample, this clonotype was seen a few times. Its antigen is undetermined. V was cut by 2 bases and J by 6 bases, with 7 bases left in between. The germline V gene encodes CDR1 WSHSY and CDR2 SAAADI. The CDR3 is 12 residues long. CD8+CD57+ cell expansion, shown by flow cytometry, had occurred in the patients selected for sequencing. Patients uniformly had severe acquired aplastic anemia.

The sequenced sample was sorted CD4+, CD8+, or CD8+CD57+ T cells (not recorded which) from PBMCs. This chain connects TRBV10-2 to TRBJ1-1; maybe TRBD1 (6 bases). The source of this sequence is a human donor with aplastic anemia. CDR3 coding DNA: TGCGCCAGCAGTGAGAGACAGGCTGAAGCTTTCTTT. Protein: CASSERQAEAFF.